This T cell receptor (beta chain) is drawn from a study of T cell responses to AZD1222 COVID-19 vaccine. Analysis merged second doses at about 4 or about 12 weeks. Some clones are missing from TCRdb's copy, which holds only in-frame ones; the method was immunoSEQ multiplex PCR. The table records about 180,000 clones, more than 75% of them present only once. CDR1 is LGHNA and CDR2 is YSLEER in the germline V gene. With 4 bases clipped from V and 3 bases from J, the junction kept 13 bases outside the gene matches. CDR3 length equals 17 residues. This sequence originates from an adult who received the AZD1222 COVID-19 vaccine. The sample here was peripheral blood, taken 28 days after the second AZD1222 dose. The rearrangement links TRBV4-3 to TRBJ2-3; 7 positions agree with TRBD2. This CDR3 is CASSPRALAASTDTQYF. CDR3 in DNA: TGCGCCAGCAGCCCTCGCGCTCTAGCGGCCTCAACAGATACGCAGTATTTT.